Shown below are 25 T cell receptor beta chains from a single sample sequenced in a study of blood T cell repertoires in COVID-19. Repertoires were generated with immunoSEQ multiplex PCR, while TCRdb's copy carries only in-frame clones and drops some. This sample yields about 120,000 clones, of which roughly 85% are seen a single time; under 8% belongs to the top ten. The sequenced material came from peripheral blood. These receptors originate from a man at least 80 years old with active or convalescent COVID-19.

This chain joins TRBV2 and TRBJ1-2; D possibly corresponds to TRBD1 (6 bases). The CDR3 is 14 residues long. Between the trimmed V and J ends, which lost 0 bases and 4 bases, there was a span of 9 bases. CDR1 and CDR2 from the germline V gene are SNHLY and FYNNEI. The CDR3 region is CASSEARGLYGYTF. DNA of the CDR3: TGTGCCAGCAGTGAAGCGCGGGGGCTCTATGGCTACACCTTC.

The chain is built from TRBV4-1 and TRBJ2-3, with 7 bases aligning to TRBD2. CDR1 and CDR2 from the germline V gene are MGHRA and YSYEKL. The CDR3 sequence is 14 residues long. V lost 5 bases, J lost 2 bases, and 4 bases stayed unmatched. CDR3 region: CASSSRDYTDTQYF. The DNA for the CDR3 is TGCGCCAGCAGCTCCCGGGACTACACAGATACGCAGTATTTT.

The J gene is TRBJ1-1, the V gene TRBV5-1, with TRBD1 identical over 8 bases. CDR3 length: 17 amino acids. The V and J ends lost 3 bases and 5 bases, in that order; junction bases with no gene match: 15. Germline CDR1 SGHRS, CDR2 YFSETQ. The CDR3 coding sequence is TGCGCCAGCAGCTCAATTCCGGGGCAGGGGGCCGAGACTGAAGCTTTCTTT. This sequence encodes CASSSIPGQGAETEAFF.

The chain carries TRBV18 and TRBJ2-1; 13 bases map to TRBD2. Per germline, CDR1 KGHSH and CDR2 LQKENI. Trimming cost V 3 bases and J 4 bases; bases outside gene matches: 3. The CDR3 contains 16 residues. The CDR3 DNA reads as TGTGCCAGCTCACCTGGGACTAGCGGGGCGTACAATGAGCAGTTCTTC. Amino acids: CASSPGTSGAYNEQFF.

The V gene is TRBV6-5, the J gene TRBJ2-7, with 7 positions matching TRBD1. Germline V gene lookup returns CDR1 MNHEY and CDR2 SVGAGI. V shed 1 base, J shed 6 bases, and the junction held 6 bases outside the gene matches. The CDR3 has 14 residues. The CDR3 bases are TGTGCCAGCAGTTACTTCGGGGACAGTTCCGAGCAGTACTTC. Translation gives CASSYFGDSSEQYF.

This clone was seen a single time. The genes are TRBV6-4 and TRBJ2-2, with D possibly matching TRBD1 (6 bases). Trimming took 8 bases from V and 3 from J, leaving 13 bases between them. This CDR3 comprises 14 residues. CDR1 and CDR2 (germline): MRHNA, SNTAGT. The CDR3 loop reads CASSGDVDTGELFF. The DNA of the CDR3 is TGTGCCAGCTCAGGGGATGTCGACACCGGGGAGCTGTTTTTT.

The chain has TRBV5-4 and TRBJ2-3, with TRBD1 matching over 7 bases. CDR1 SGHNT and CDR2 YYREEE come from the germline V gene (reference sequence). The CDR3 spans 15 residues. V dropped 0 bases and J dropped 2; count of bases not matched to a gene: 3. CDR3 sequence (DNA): TGTGCCAGCAGCTTGGGACAGGGTCTCACAGATACGCAGTATTTT. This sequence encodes CASSLGQGLTDTQYF.

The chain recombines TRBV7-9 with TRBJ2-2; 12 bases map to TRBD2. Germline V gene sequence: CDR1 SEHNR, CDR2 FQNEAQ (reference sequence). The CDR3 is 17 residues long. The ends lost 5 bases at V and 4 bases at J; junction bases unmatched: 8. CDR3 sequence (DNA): TGTGCCAGCAGCCCGCGACTAGCGGGGGATGTCACCGGGGAGCTGTTTTTT. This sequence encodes CASSPRLAGDVTGELFF.

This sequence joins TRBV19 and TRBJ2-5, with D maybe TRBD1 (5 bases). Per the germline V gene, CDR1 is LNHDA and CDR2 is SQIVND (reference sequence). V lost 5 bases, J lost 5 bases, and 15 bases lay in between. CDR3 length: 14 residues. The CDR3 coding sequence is TGTGCCAGTAGTGCGACAGTGAAAGGGGAGACCCAGTACTTC. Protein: CASSATVKGETQYF.

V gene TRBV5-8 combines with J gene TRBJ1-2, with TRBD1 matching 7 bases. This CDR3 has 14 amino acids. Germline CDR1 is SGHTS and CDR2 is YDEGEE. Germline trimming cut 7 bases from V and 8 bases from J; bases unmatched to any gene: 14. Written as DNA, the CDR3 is TGTGCCAGCCAGAGGCGACAGGGACGCGAGGGCTACACCTTC. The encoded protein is CASQRRQGREGYTF.

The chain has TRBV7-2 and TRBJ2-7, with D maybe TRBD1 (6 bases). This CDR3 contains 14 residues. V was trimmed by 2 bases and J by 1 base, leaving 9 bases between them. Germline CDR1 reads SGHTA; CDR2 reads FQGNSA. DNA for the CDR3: TGTGCCAGCAGCTTAACAGGGTATTCCTACGAGCAGTACTTC. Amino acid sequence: CASSLTGYSYEQYF. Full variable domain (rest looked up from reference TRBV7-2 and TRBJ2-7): GAGVSQSPSNKVTEKGKDVELRCDPISGHTALYWYRQSLGQGLEFLIYFQGNSAPDKSGLPSDRFSAERTGGSVSTLTIQRTQQEDSAVYLCASSLTGYSYEQYFGPGTRLTVT.

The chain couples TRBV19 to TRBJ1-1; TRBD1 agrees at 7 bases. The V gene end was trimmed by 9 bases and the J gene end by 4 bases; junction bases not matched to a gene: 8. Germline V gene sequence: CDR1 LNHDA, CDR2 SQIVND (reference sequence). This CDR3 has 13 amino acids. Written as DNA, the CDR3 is TGTGCCAGCCAGGGGGTCGGGAGCACTGAAGCTTTCTTT. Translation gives CASQGVGSTEAFF.

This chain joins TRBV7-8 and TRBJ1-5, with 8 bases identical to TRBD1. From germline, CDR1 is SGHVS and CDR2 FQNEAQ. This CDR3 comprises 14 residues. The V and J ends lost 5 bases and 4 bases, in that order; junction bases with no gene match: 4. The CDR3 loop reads CASSRRDRNQPQHF. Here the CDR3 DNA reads TGTGCCAGCAGCCGCCGGGACAGGAATCAGCCCCAGCATTTT.

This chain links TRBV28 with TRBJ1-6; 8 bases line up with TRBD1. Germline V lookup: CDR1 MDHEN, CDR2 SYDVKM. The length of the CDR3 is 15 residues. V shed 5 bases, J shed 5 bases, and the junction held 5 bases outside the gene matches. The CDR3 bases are TGTGCCAGCAGTGTGGGACAGGTGAATAATTCACCCCTCCACTTT. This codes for CASSVGQVNNSPLHF.

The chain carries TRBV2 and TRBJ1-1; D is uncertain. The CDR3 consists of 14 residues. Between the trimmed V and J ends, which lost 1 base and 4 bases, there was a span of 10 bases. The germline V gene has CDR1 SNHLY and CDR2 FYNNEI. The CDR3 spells CASSEEGRVTEAFF. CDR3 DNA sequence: TGTGCCAGCAGTGAAGAAGGGAGGGTCACTGAAGCTTTCTTT.

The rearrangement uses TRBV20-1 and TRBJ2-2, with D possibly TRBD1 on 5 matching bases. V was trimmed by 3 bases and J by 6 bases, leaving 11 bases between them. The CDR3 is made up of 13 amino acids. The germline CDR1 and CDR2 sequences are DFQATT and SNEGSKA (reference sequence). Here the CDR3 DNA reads TGCAGTGCTAGTAGACAGAGGTCCGGGGAGCTGTTTTTT. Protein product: CSASRQRSGELFF.

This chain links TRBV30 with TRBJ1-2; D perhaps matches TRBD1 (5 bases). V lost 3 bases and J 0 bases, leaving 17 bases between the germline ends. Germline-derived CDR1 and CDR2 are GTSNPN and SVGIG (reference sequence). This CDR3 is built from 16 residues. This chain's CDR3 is CAWRDRQRITNYGYTF. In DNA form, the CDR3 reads TGTGCCTGGAGGGATAGACAGAGGATTACTAACTATGGCTACACCTTC.

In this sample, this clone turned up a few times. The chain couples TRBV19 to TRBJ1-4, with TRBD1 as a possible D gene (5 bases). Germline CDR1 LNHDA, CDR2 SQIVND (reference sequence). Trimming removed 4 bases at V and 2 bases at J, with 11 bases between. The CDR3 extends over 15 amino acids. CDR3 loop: CASSTTRGTNEKLFF. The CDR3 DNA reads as TGTGCCAGTAGTACAACCCGGGGGACTAATGAAAAACTGTTTTTT.

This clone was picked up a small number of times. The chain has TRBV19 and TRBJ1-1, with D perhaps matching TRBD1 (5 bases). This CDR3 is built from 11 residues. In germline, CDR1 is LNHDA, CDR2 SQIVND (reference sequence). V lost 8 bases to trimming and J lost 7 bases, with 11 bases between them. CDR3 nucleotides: TGTGCCAGTTTAGGGGCACTTGAAGCTTTCTTT. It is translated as CASLGALEAFF.

The CDR3 bases are TGTGCCTGCCCAGGGACAGGGTCTTCTGGCTACACCTTC. The encoded protein is CACPGTGSSGYTF. This chain links TRBV30 with TRBJ1-2; 9 bases align to TRBD1. Unmatched junction bases numbered 9, after V lost 6 bases and J lost 7 bases. The CDR3 totals 13 residues. In germline, CDR1 is GTSNPN, CDR2 SVGIG (reference sequence).

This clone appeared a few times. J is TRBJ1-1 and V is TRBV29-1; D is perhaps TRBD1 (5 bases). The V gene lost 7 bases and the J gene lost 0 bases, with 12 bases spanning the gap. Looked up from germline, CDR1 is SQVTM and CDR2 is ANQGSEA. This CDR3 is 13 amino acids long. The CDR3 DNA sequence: TGCAGCGCTCAGCGGGACGTGAACACTGAAGCTTTCTTT. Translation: CSAQRDVNTEAFF.

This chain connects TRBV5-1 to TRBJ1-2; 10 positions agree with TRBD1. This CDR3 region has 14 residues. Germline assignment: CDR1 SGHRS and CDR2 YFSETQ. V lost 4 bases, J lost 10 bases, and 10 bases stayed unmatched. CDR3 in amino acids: CASSPDRGTSYYTF. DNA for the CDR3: TGCGCCAGCAGCCCGGACAGGGGGACTTCTTACTACACCTTC.

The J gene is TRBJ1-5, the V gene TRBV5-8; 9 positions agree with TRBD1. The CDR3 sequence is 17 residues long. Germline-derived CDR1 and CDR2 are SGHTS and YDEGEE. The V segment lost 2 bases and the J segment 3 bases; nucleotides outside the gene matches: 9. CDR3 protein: CASSFRTGVGFNQPQHF. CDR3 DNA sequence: TGTGCCAGCAGCTTCAGGACAGGGGTGGGCTTCAATCAGCCCCAGCATTTT.

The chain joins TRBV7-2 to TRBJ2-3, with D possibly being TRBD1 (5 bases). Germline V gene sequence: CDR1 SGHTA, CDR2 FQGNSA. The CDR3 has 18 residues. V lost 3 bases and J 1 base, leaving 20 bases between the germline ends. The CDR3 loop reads CASSLGPGPVGGTDTQYF. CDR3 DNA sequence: TGTGCCAGCAGCTTGGGGCCCGGTCCAGTTGGTGGCACAGATACGCAGTATTTT.

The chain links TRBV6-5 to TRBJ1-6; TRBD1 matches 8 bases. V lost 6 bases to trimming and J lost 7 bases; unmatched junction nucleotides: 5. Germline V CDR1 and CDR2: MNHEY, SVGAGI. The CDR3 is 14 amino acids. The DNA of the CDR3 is TGTGCCAGCAGCCCCGGGACAGGCAATTCACCCCTCCACTTT. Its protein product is CASSPGTGNSPLHF.